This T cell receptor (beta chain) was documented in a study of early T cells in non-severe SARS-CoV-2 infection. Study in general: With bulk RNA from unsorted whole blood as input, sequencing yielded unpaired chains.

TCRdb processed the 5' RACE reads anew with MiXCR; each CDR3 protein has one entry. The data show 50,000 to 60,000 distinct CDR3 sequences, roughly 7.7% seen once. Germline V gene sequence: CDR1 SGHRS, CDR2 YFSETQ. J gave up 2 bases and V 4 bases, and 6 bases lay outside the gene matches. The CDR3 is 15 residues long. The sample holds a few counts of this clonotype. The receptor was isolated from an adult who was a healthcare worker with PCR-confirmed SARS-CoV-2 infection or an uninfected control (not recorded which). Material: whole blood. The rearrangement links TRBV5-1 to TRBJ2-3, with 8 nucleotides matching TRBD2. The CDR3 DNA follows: TGCGCCAGCAGCGGGACGACTAGCGCCACAGATACGCAGTATTTT. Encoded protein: CASSGTTSATDTQYF.